The rows below give T cell receptor beta chains drawn from one sample of a study of blood T cell repertoires in COVID-19. The repertoire was sequenced with immunoSEQ multiplex PCR; TCRdb's copy has only in-frame clones and lacks some. The sample carries more than 150,000 clones, 70% to 85% recorded once. Material: PBMCs or T cells enriched from blood (not recorded which). The source of these receptors is a woman between 45 and 60 years old who had recovered from COVID-19. Both conserved end residues are part of each CDR3. Fields, in order: clone size, D gene, V gene, J gene, CDR3 DNA, CDR3 protein. A D gene is named only where the DNA matches it firmly. Rows give clone size only sometimes, using once, few, many, or a class for an expanded clone.

abundance: NA; d_gene: NA; v_gene: TRBV12-3/TRBV12-4; j_gene: TRBJ1-5; CDR3nt: TGTGCCAGCAGTCCTCAGGGAAATCAGCCCCAGCATTTT; CDR3aa: CASSPQGNQPQHF
abundance: NA; d_gene: NA; v_gene: TRBV12-3/TRBV12-4; j_gene: TRBJ1-1; CDR3nt: TGTGCCAGCAGTTCCCCTACGGTGTCTGAAGCTTTCTTT; CDR3aa: CASSSPTVSEAFF
abundance: NA; d_gene: NA; v_gene: TRBV27; j_gene: TRBJ2-7; CDR3nt: TGTGCCAGCAGTTCCACAGGGTTGACCTACGAGCAGTACTTC; CDR3aa: CASSSTGLTYEQYF
abundance: NA; d_gene: NA; v_gene: TRBV5-1; j_gene: TRBJ1-2; CDR3nt: TGCGCCAGCAGCGCTTCCGAGGGTGGCTACACCTTC; CDR3aa: CASSASEGGYTF
abundance: NA; d_gene: TRBD2; v_gene: TRBV7-9; j_gene: TRBJ2-1; CDR3nt: TGTGCCAGCAGCCAAGATAGCGGGAGGGTCTACAATGAGCAGTTCTTC; CDR3aa: CASSQDSGRVYNEQFF
abundance: NA; d_gene: NA; v_gene: TRBV12-3/TRBV12-4; j_gene: TRBJ2-5; CDR3nt: TGTGCCAGCGCCACAGGGATGGAGACCCAGTACTTC; CDR3aa: CASATGMETQYF
abundance: NA; d_gene: NA; v_gene: TRBV27; j_gene: TRBJ1-1; CDR3nt: TGTGCCAGCATCGGGAGGGGAGAAGCTTTCTTT; CDR3aa: CASIGRGEAFF
abundance: once; d_gene: NA; v_gene: TRBV2; j_gene: TRBJ2-3; CDR3nt: TGTGCCAGCAGCGAAGAGGGGGGGGTGGCAGATACGCAGTATTTT; CDR3aa: CASSEEGGVADTQYF
abundance: NA; d_gene: NA; v_gene: TRBV5-4; j_gene: TRBJ1-1; CDR3nt: TGTGCCAGCAGTGGGCCAAACACTGAAGCTTTCTTT; CDR3aa: CASSGPNTEAFF
abundance: NA; d_gene: TRBD2; v_gene: TRBV5-1; j_gene: TRBJ2-7; CDR3nt: TGCGCCAGCAGCTTGGGCGCTAGCGGGGGTCGGGAGCAGTACTTC; CDR3aa: CASSLGASGGREQYF
abundance: NA; d_gene: TRBD2; v_gene: TRBV29-1; j_gene: TRBJ2-3; CDR3nt: TGCAGCGTTGCAGCTAGCGGGGGCAAAGATACGCAGTATTTT; CDR3aa: CSVAASGGKDTQYF
abundance: NA; d_gene: NA; v_gene: TRBV9; j_gene: TRBJ2-7; CDR3nt: TGTGCCAGCAGCGTAGACCCGGGGAGGTCCTACGAGCAGTACTTC; CDR3aa: CASSVDPGRSYEQYF
abundance: NA; d_gene: NA; v_gene: TRBV6-5; j_gene: TRBJ2-3; CDR3nt: TGTGCCAGCAGTTACGGAGGGAGCACAGATACGCAGTATTTT; CDR3aa: CASSYGGSTDTQYF
abundance: NA; d_gene: NA; v_gene: TRBV4-3; j_gene: TRBJ2-3; CDR3nt: TGCGCCAGCAGCCAAGCCCCTAGCGCCCCTGGGAATACGCAGTATTTT; CDR3aa: CASSQAPSAPGNTQYF
abundance: NA; d_gene: TRBD1; v_gene: TRBV11-2; j_gene: TRBJ2-5; CDR3nt: TGTGCCAGCAGCTTCCAGGACAGGGAAGAGACCCAGTACTTC; CDR3aa: CASSFQDREETQYF
abundance: few; d_gene: NA; v_gene: TRBV18; j_gene: TRBJ2-5; CDR3nt: TGTGCCAGCTCACCACCCTCTAGCTGGAAGACCCAGTACTTC; CDR3aa: CASSPPSSWKTQYF